This T cell receptor beta chain comes out of a study of blood T cell repertoires in COVID-19. Study in general: The cDNA or gDNA used as material had been derived from T cells, B-cell-depleted T cells, or PBMCs.

Some clones are missing from TCRdb's copy, which holds only in-frame ones; the method was immunoSEQ multiplex PCR. In the table there are approximately 210,000 clones, roughly 94% of which are singletons. CDR3 length equals 14 residues. Deletions cut 0 bases from V and 9 bases from J, with 12 bases between. The germline CDR1 and CDR2 sequences are SEHNR and FQNEAQ (reference sequence). Sequenced input: peripheral blood. V usage is TRBV7-9 and J usage is TRBJ2-1; tentatively, D is TRBD2 (6 bases). This receptor was taken from a man aged 30-40 years with acute or convalescent COVID-19. CDR3 sequence: CASSLASGSREQFF. CDR3 coding DNA: TGTGCCAGCAGCTTAGCGTCCGGGAGTCGTGAGCAGTTCTTC.